Listed here is a single T cell receptor beta chain. This clone was recorded only once. What antigen it recognizes has not been identified. Base qualities are not provided; no much larger clone lies one nucleotide away. In total, roughly 670 healthy bone marrow donors made up the cohort. All cohort members were sampled while nominally healthy, although unrecorded immune exposures were likely present. The donor tested CMV seropositive and was one of the 289 seropositive cohort members. Each donor provided a peripheral blood sample, and peripheral blood mononuclear cells were used for TCR beta sequencing. The Qiagen DNeasy Blood Extraction Kit was used to extract genomic DNA from the blood cell samples. V lost 5 bases and J lost 3 bases, and the count of bases not matched to a germline gene is 7. Inclusive of the bounding cysteine and phenylalanine, the CDR3 is 15 residues long. The kept DNA is CDR3 alone, 45 bases in frame from the first base. As encoded in the germline V gene, CDR1 is LGHNA while CDR2 is YSLEER.

This sample was taken from a study of cytomegalovirus exposure and HLA in healthy donors (dated 2017 in TCRdb). Study-level background: An earlier analysis of roughly 500 of the donors reported 250 to 300 Gb of sequence data and 117 million unique TCR beta sequences obtained from some 200 million T cells. Roughly five DR-DQ haplotypes were handled as single units for association and clustering, since linkage in the cohort was strong. Across 300 to 400 genotyped donors of the cohort, an average of about 240,000 unique TCR beta nucleotide sequences per donor were sequenced, and 15% to 20% of those sequences were non-productive. Of the 398 genotyped donors, 81% were placed in the genetic ancestry cluster associated with self-reported Caucasian donors. A later analysis re-analyzed previously published TCR beta repertoires from roughly 690 donors and added high-resolution HLA genotyping to study TCR occurrence patterns. The study profiled the T cell repertoires of 550 to 700 subjects by immunosequencing and related them to cytomegalovirus serostatus. Rather than using new phenotypic data, the later analysis identified candidate immune exposures from TCR beta sequences and from how often those sequences occurred across donors. Every repertoire in the discovery cohort had been generated on one and the same sequencing platform. A later genetic analysis used genome-wide SNP genotypes for about three fifths of the 666 donors, treating that subset as a discovery cohort. To predict cytomegalovirus infection status, the study brought together high-throughput TCR immunosequencing, statistical association of individual TCRs with disease status, and machine learning. Typing coverage varied by locus: roughly 620-640 donors for A, B, C, DRB1 and DQB1; roughly 510 for DQA1; around 610 for DPA1; fewer than 480 for DPB1. Besides the first cohort of about 730 subjects, a separate validation cohort made up of about 120 different subjects was used. Alongside the repertoire data, information on donor age, sex, ethnicity and CMV serostatus was compiled. To decide whether each TCR beta V gene segment behaved as functional or pseudogenic, an earlier analysis of approximately 590 of the donors relied on high-throughput TCR beta sequencing. An early release covering around 630 HLA-typed donors comprised approximately 300 gigabases of sequencing data and 85 million to 100 million unique TCR sequences. HLA typing covered class I and class II loci at four-digit resolution. The study aimed to test whether signatures of past pathogen exposure could be identified by cataloging public T cell receptors.

The investigation overall reported the following: A group of highly shared sequence variants was considered likely to be a technical artifact of the sequencing pipeline. An association between a missense DCLRE1C variant and V-gene and J-gene trimming of TCR beta chains was found in a later genetic analysis and replicated in an independent cohort. In vitro tests confirmed that a few of the cytomegalovirus-associated TCR beta chains recognize cytomegalovirus antigens. In an earlier analysis of under 600 of the donors, most TCR beta V segments were observed in productive rearrangements about 87% or about 30% of the time, broadly matching IMGT annotations. A later genetic analysis reported fewer N-insertions in productive TCRs among donors in an Asian-associated ancestry cluster than the roughly 650-donor mean. In a later analysis, several top co-occurrence clusters were reported to appear linked to parvovirus B19, influenza, CMV and Epstein-Barr virus. Presence/absence analyses assumed roughly uniform sequencing depth across donors, an assumption that may not hold. In the study, 150 to 200 TCR beta chains were listed as associated with cytomegalovirus. Most CMV-associated TCR beta chains appeared to be HLA-restricted in a later analysis, and the HLA associations seemed to be driven largely by CMV exposure. While some public TCRs were present in many individuals, most TCR sequences turned up only very rarely across donors. In a later analysis, some 18,000 TCR beta sequences were associated with specific HLA alleles at a false discovery rate of 0.05. The authors suggested that the approach could potentially be generalized to other disease states and immunological phenotypes. In both the original and validation cohorts, the classifier was reported to diagnose cytomegalovirus status with high specificity and sensitivity. HLA typing was unavailable for some donors at each locus, so association tests used only the typed subset. In a later analysis, HLA-associated TCR beta chains showed more clonal expansion and lower generation probabilities than non-associated chains that were equally common. A later analysis found that TCR association rates varied across HLA loci, with DRB1 alleles showing the most associated TCRs and HLA-C alleles the fewest. Because counts were too low, about 18 rarely observed V segments, including chromosome 9 orphons, were excluded from the earlier analysis of 500 to 700 of the donors. Correlated functional status among segregating V segments might reflect linkage disequilibrium, but an unknown experimental factor could not be ruled out. Because the 87-base-pair reads could not distinguish some IMGT-functional V segments, including TRBV6-2 and TRBV6-3, those segments were excluded. Assigning TCR associations to individual alleles was difficult when HLA alleles, especially DR and DQ, strongly co-occurred. A further reported finding was that TCR beta sequences accurately predicted the HLA-A and HLA-B alleles for most subjects in the first cohort. Immune exposure information for the cohort was limited to CMV serostatus. Only TCR beta chains were sequenced in this cohort, and the absence of alpha or paired-chain data limited detectable features.

The library was built by means of the immunoSEQ multiplex PCR assay. The multiplex PCR relied on a mix of 60 forward primers for TCR Vbeta segments and 13 reverse primers for TCR Jbeta segments. The CDR3 region of rearranged TCR beta genes was amplified from genomic DNA by a multiplex PCR assay. The Illumina HiSeq System was used to sequence the amplified TCR beta libraries as 87-base-pair reads. In the authors' own workflow: A later analysis counted 65 million to 90 million unique TCR beta chains across the 700 or so repertoires, and 10 million to 12 million of these chains were shared by at least two donors. A nearest-neighbor algorithm error-corrected the raw reads and collapsed the reads into unique sequences, merging closely related sequences to remove PCR and sequencing errors. V, D and J gene segments were assigned by aligning CDR3 sequences to IMGT reference sequences. For a sequence to be retained, a match of at least six nucleotides was required to both a V gene segment and a J gene segment. A rearrangement was called productive if the CDR3 had no stop codons and remained in frame with V and J, and every other rearrangement was called non-productive. Following IMGT convention, CDR3 was defined as the stretch from the second conserved V-encoded cysteine up to the conserved J-encoded phenylalanine. Sequences without an unambiguous match to a single V gene segment were excluded from the earlier analysis of over 500 of the donors. In an earlier analysis of some 590 of the donors, a V segment was called functional when productive rearrangements were above 56.7%, and segregating when the standard deviation between donors exceeded 5%. A statistical classification framework was built to diagnose cytomegalovirus status from the catalog of TCR beta chain sequences. In a later analysis, V and J genes were assigned by comparing TCR nucleotide sequences against IMGT/GENE-DB human TR gene sequences. The TCRdist pipeline was used in a later analysis to assign CDR3 sequences and most-parsimonious VDJ recombination scenarios. A later analysis defined each TCR beta chain by its CDR3 amino acid sequence plus V-gene family, and excluded reads lacking a unique V-gene family. In a later analysis, 550 to 650 highly shared, low-generation-probability nucleotide sequences were removed to address suspected cross-contamination and a sequencing artifact. In a later analysis, a clonal expansion index was calculated for each public chain from normalized within-repertoire ranks of inferred template counts. Generation probabilities in a later analysis came from a VDJ recombination model fitted to out-of-frame rearrangements, and those results were checked against IGoR. In a later analysis, hypergeometric tests were used to score TCR-TCR, TCR-HLA and TCR-CMV co-occurrence, with a repertoire-size bias correction applied to TCR pairs. In a later analysis, false discovery rates were estimated by permuting HLA or CMV assignments 20 times. In a later analysis, co-occurring TCRs were grouped using DBSCAN, with TCRdist sequence similarity added in when clustering inside HLA-allele-positive subsets. Co-occurrence clustering excluded repertoires with fewer than 30,000 or more than 120,000 public chains, plus five with anomalous nucleotide sharing. Sourced from immuneACCESS, this table was stored by TCRdb with only in-frame sequences that have V and J called. A share of the clones is absent; for the studies checked, an unresolved V gene accounts for under half, and the remainder has no known explanation. V and J calls and clone size are those listed in that table; D and trimming were worked out from the DNA. This sample is represented by under 200,000 clones; around 80% of them were singletons. Of the sample, around 9.8% falls within the top ten clones.

The chain is assembled from TRBV4-3 and TRBJ1-1; a stretch of 9 junction bases matches TRBD1. The sequence derives from a man younger than 35 in good health and CMV-seropositive. Specimen: PBMCs. This receptor has the CDR3 CASSSRGQGDTEAFF. The DNA reads as follows: TGCGCCAGCAGCTCACGGGGACAGGGAGACACTGAAGCTTTCTTT.